These 9 T cell receptor beta chains were sequenced from one sample in a study of radiation and T cells in renal cell carcinoma. Sequencing used immunoSEQ multiplex PCR; TCRdb keeps in-frame clones, though not all of them. The sample contains about 130,000 clones, 70% to 90% of which appear only once. Time point here: baseline pretreatment blood. The sample's treatment: 15 Gy SBRT to primary tumor, nephrectomy 4 weeks later. The input for sequencing was blood, taken from a patient whose treatment included radiotherapy and nephrectomy. These receptors originate from a woman between 50 and 59 years old with renal cell carcinoma.

The chain couples TRBV19 to TRBJ1-6, with unresolved D. This CDR3 contains 16 residues. Germline V CDR1 and CDR2: LNHDA, SQIVND (reference sequence). Trimming cost V 3 bases and J 7 bases, with 16 bases left between them. The CDR3 loop is CASSIGQDGKNSPLHF. The CDR3 DNA reads as TGTGCCAGTAGTATTGGGCAAGACGGAAAAAATTCACCCCTCCACTTT.

This clone was seen just once. The rearrangement links TRBV7-2 to TRBJ2-1; D not resolved. V was cut by 5 bases and J by 8 bases, with 10 bases left in between. Germline V gene lookup returns CDR1 SGHTA and CDR2 FQGNSA. This CDR3 is 12 amino acids long. This CDR3 is CASSRNRYEQFF. In nucleotides, the CDR3 is TGTGCCAGCAGCCGCAACAGATATGAGCAGTTCTTC. Supplemented by reference TRBV7-2 and TRBJ2-1, the full variable domain reads GAGVSQSPSNKVTEKGKDVELRCDPISGHTALYWYRQSLGQGLEFLIYFQGNSAPDKSGLPSDRFSAERTGGSVSTLTIQRTQQEDSAVYLCASSRNRYEQFFGPGTRLTVL.

This clone showed up just a few times. CDR3 residues: CASSVGRADYGYTF. The CDR3 region has the DNA TGTGCCAGCAGCGTAGGCAGGGCGGACTATGGCTACACCTTC. The J gene is TRBJ1-2, the V gene TRBV9, with D possibly being TRBD1 (5 bases). Germline lookup yields CDR1 SGDLS and CDR2 YYNGEE. V lost 0 bases, J lost 3 bases, and 9 bases lay in between. The length of the CDR3 is 14 residues.

The genes are TRBV30 and TRBJ2-1, with D possibly being TRBD2 (5 bases). The CDR3 totals 15 residues. The ends were cut back, 0 bases at V and 2 bases at J, with 11 bases in the middle. The V gene's germline CDR1 is GTSNPN and CDR2 SVGIG (reference sequence). The CDR3 DNA reads as TGTGCCTGGAGTGTAGGACTTCGAGCCTACAATGAGCAGTTCTTC. Residues: CAWSVGLRAYNEQFF.

The V and J genes are TRBV19 and TRBJ2-2; D unresolved. The V end was cut by 7 bases, the J end by 9 bases, with 21 bases between. Looked up from germline, CDR1 is LNHDA and CDR2 is SQIVND (reference sequence). The CDR3 runs to 15 residues. The CDR3 nucleotides read TGTGCCAGTACCCCCGGCGTATGGGAAAATTGGGAGCTGTTTTTT. It translates to CASTPGVWENWELFF.

The gene calls are TRBV9 and TRBJ2-5; D uncertain. This CDR3 spans 15 amino acids. CDR1 SGDLS and CDR2 YYNGEE come from the germline V gene. The V and J ends lost 3 bases and 5 bases respectively, with 17 bases between them. CDR3 sequence reads: CASSGPQEWSETQYF. For the CDR3, the DNA is TGTGCCAGCAGCGGCCCTCAGGAGTGGAGCGAGACCCAGTACTTC. Drawing the rest from reference TRBV9 and TRBJ2-5, the complete variable domain is DSGVTQTPKHLITATGQRVTLRCSPRSGDLSVYWYQQSLDQGLQFLIQYYNGEERAKGNILERFSAQQFPDLHSELNLSSLELGDSALYFCASSGPQEWSETQYFGPGTRLLVL.

This clone has a single count. The J gene is TRBJ2-5, the V gene TRBV7-8; no firm D call. The CDR3 has 16 residues. The germline gives CDR1 SGHVS, CDR2 FQNEAQ. V gave up 1 base and J gave up 3 bases, with 15 bases separating them. This chain's CDR3 is CASSLGVWTLEETQYF. The CDR3 bases are TGTGCCAGCAGCTTAGGGGTCTGGACCCTCGAAGAGACCCAGTACTTC.

The V call is TRBV25-1, the J call TRBJ1-5, with D unclear. Germline V gene data show CDR1 as MGHDK and CDR2 as SYGVNS. This CDR3 comprises 12 residues. V was clipped by 6 bases and J by 3 bases, with 6 bases between them. CDR3 loop: CASSGNNQPQHF. In nucleotides, the CDR3 is TGTGCCAGCAGCGGTAACAATCAGCCCCAGCATTTT.

The chain is built from TRBV7-2 and TRBJ2-5; D gene uncertain. Germline values: CDR1 SGHTA, CDR2 FQGNSA. Trimming took 4 bases from V and 4 from J, leaving 13 bases between them. This CDR3 region has 14 residues. The chain's CDR3 is CASSYASRIETQYF. The DNA of the CDR3 is TGTGCCAGCAGCTACGCCTCTAGGATAGAGACCCAGTACTTC.